These 16 T cell receptor beta chains came from one sample sequenced in a study of T cells in localized non-small cell lung cancer. The table came from immunoSEQ multiplex PCR; TCRdb's copy has only in-frame clones and leaves some out. The sample holds tens of thousands of clones, 85% seen once. The sequenced sample was PBMCs, obtained before any cancer treatment. The receptors stem from a woman aged 40 to 75 with stage II squamous cell lung carcinoma.

V usage is TRBV5-1 and J usage is TRBJ2-3; D is perhaps TRBD2 (6 bases). The V gene lost 5 bases and the J gene lost 1 base, with 8 bases spanning the gap. This CDR3 spans 13 amino acids. In germline, CDR1 is SGHRS, CDR2 YFSETQ. The DNA for the CDR3 is TGCGCCAGCAGTAGCGGACGCACAGATACGCAGTATTTT. Translating gives CASSSGRTDTQYF.

This clone was seen a single time. The chain has TRBV18 and TRBJ1-1, with no clear D. The germline V and J ends were trimmed by 3 bases and 0 bases, with 8 bases remaining between them. Germline V gives CDR1 KGHSH, CDR2 LQKENI. This CDR3 spans 14 amino acids. DNA of the CDR3: TGTGCCAGCTCACCTCCGGGTTTGAACACTGAAGCTTTCTTT. Its translation is CASSPPGLNTEAFF.

The gene calls are TRBV9 and TRBJ1-1, with 10 bases lining up with TRBD1. Germline V gives CDR1 SGDLS, CDR2 YYNGEE. The CDR3 extends over 15 amino acids. V shed 3 bases and J 6 bases; nucleotides not matched to a gene: 8. DNA of the CDR3: TGTGCCAGCAGCGCATCTCAAGGGACAGGGGCTGAAGCTTTCTTT. As protein: CASSASQGTGAEAFF.

This clone occurred a few times. The rearrangement uses TRBV11-3 and TRBJ1-1, with a weak D call TRBD1 (6 bases). The V gene lost 5 bases and the J gene lost 5 bases, with 15 bases spanning the gap. From germline, CDR1 is SGHNT and CDR2 YENEEA. CDR3 length equals 14 residues. The CDR3 nucleotides are TGTGCCAGCAGCCACGGGGGCGTAGAAACTGAAGCTTTCTTT. Protein sequence: CASSHGGVETEAFF.

The gene calls are TRBV4-3 and TRBJ2-4; a possible D gene is TRBD2 (6 bases). V dropped 0 bases and J dropped 9 bases, with 9 bases sitting between them. Germline CDR1 LGHNA, CDR2 YSLEER. This CDR3 contains 13 residues. CDR3 DNA: TGCGCCAGCAGCCAAGATAGGCGGGGCATTCAGTACTTC. Protein product: CASSQDRRGIQYF.

The CDR3 loop is CASSTRQGAENTQYF. The DNA for the CDR3 is TGTGCCAGCAGTACCCGACAGGGGGCGGAAAATACGCAGTATTTT. The gene calls are TRBV27 and TRBJ2-3, with 10 bases lining up with TRBD1. The CDR3 runs 15 residues. The V and J ends lost 5 bases and 7 bases, in that order; junction bases with no gene match: 9. Germline CDR1 and CDR2: MNHEY and SMNVEV (reference sequence).

The gene calls are TRBV5-5 and TRBJ2-5, with a tentative D call TRBD2 (6 bases). CDR1 SGHKS and CDR2 YYEKEE come from the germline V gene (reference sequence). This CDR3 has 16 amino acids. Deletions cut 4 bases from V and 2 bases from J, with 18 bases between. CDR3 loop: CASSPAAGRLQETQYF. The CDR3 DNA sequence: TGTGCCAGCAGCCCTGCGGCGGGACGGCTACAAGAGACCCAGTACTTC.

This chain connects TRBV11-2 to TRBJ2-5; D not resolved. V was shortened by 5 bases and J by 4 bases, with 8 bases between the two germline ends. Looked up from germline, CDR1 is SGHAT and CDR2 is FQNNGV. The CDR3 is made up of 12 amino acids. CDR3 in DNA: TGTGCCAGCAGCCAGCTCGGAGAGACCCAGTACTTC. It is translated as CASSQLGETQYF.

This clone has a single count. This chain joins TRBV4-3 and TRBJ2-7; D is tentatively TRBD1 or TRBD2 (5 bases each). The V end lost 0 bases, the J end lost 0 bases, and 12 bases lay between the germline ends. This CDR3 has 16 residues. Germline V gives CDR1 LGHNA, CDR2 YSLEER. The CDR3 loop reads CASSQDSGTSSYEQYF. The CDR3, as DNA: TGCGCCAGCAGCCAAGACTCCGGGACCAGCTCCTACGAGCAGTACTTC.

This clone has only a few counts. The rearrangement joins TRBV19 to TRBJ2-7, with TRBD2 matching 11 bases. The CDR3 consists of 14 residues. J lost 5 bases, V lost 8 bases, and 8 bases had no gene match. Germline V lookup: CDR1 LNHDA, CDR2 SQIVND (reference sequence). CDR3 amino acids: CASSPLAGVNEQYF. CDR3 DNA: TGTGCCAGTTCCCCACTAGCGGGAGTTAACGAGCAGTACTTC.

V and J are TRBV15 and TRBJ2-2; tentatively, D is TRBD1 or TRBD2 (6 bases each). V lost 1 base and J lost 2, with 20 bases in between. The CDR3 runs 19 residues. Germline V gives CDR1 LNHNV, CDR2 YYDKDF (reference sequence). For the CDR3, the DNA is TGTGCCACCAGCAGAGGGGGACTGGACAGACGGATCAACACCGGGGAGCTGTTTTTT. It is translated as CATSRGGLDRRINTGELFF.

V is TRBV27 and J is TRBJ1-5; 8 bases map to TRBD1. J was trimmed by 0 bases and V by 7 bases; bases with no gene match: 5. The germline V gene encodes CDR1 MNHEY and CDR2 SMNVEV (reference sequence). This CDR3 has 15 residues. CDR3 amino acids: CASKGQAYSNQPQHF. CDR3 DNA: TGTGCCAGCAAGGGACAGGCATATAGCAATCAGCCCCAGCATTTT.

The chain uses TRBV7-9 and TRBJ2-1; TRBD2 is a possible D gene (6 bases). This CDR3 contains 16 residues. The V and J ends lost 5 bases and 0 bases respectively, with 14 bases between them. Germline values: CDR1 SEHNR, CDR2 FQNEAQ (reference sequence). The CDR3 is CASSQGLASSYNEQFF. The CDR3 nucleotides read TGTGCCAGCAGCCAAGGGCTAGCGAGCTCCTACAATGAGCAGTTCTTC.

The chain carries TRBV4-1 and TRBJ2-3, with 7 positions matching TRBD2. This CDR3 has 17 residues. CDR1 and CDR2 from the germline V gene are MGHRA and YSYEKL. Germline trimming cut 4 bases from V and 2 bases from J; bases unmatched to any gene: 12. The DNA for the CDR3 is TGCGCCAGCAGCCTCCTTCAGGGAGCGGGATCCACAGATACGCAGTATTTT. Translating it yields CASSLLQGAGSTDTQYF.

The chain employs TRBV15 and TRBJ2-7, with 9 bases lining up with TRBD1. The CDR3 contains 20 residues. V shed 3 bases and J 7 bases; nucleotides not matched to a gene: 25. Germline loops: CDR1 LNHNV, CDR2 YYDKDF (reference sequence). Here the CDR3 reads CATSSGPGQGLGLGIREQYF. The DNA of the CDR3 is TGTGCCACCAGCAGCGGACCGGGACAGGGTTTAGGGCTTGGTATCAGAGAGCAGTACTTC.

V gene TRBV7-6 combines with J gene TRBJ1-2, with no clear D. Trimming pared 5 bases from V and 5 bases from J, leaving 9 bases between. Germline values: CDR1 SGHVS, CDR2 FNYEAQ. CDR3 length: 12 amino acids. The CDR3 loop reads CASSSHPYGYTF. The CDR3 DNA follows: TGTGCCAGCAGCAGTCACCCTTATGGCTACACCTTC.